These 19 T cell receptor beta chains were all obtained from the same sample, sequenced in a study of cytomegalovirus exposure and HLA in healthy donors. Primers: 60 Vbeta forward and 13 Jbeta reverse. Profiling relied on immunoSEQ multiplex PCR, and the TCRdb table lists in-frame clones only, not all of them. The sample yields 110,000 to 150,000 clones, approximately 68% seen once. Source material: PBMCs. The receptors originated from a man aged 55 to 70 in good health and CMV-seronegative.

In its sample, this clone was seen once. The chain has TRBV9 and TRBJ1-1, with D possibly being TRBD1 (6 bases). Trimming cost V 2 bases and J 4 bases, with 15 bases left between them. The CDR3 is made up of 15 amino acids. Germline assignment: CDR1 SGDLS and CDR2 YYNGEE. The chain's CDR3 is CASSVAGDLSTEAFF. For the CDR3, the DNA is TGTGCCAGCAGCGTGGCAGGGGATCTGAGCACTGAAGCTTTCTTT. Drawing the rest from reference TRBV9 and TRBJ1-1, the complete variable domain is DSGVTQTPKHLITATGQRVTLRCSPRSGDLSVYWYQQSLDQGLQFLIQYYNGEERAKGNILERFSAQQFPDLHSELNLSSLELGDSALYFCASSVAGDLSTEAFFGQGTRLTVV.

The J gene is TRBJ2-2, the V gene TRBV11-2; D is unresolved. The V end was cut by 1 base, the J end by 1 base, with 4 bases between. This CDR3 has 14 residues. Germline CDR1 and CDR2: SGHAT and FQNNGV. CDR3 loop: CASSLAGNTGELFF. The CDR3 DNA sequence: TGTGCCAGCAGCTTAGCGGGGAACACCGGGGAGCTGTTTTTT. The variable domain in full, completed from reference TRBV11-2 and TRBJ2-2, reads EAGVAQSPRYKIIEKRQSVAFWCNPISGHATLYWYQQILGQGPKLLIQFQNNGVVDDSQLPKDRFSAERLKGVDSTLKIQPAKLEDSAVYLCASSLAGNTGELFFGEGSRLTVL.

This chain uses TRBV19 with TRBJ2-5, with 8 bases fitting TRBD1. This CDR3 region has 14 residues. Trimming took 5 bases from V and 2 from J; bases not matched to a gene: 4. CDR1 and CDR2 from the germline V gene are LNHDA and SQIVND (reference sequence). The CDR3 sequence: CASSSRTGQETQYF. The CDR3 bases are TGTGCCAGTAGTTCACGGACAGGGCAAGAGACCCAGTACTTC.

The chain has TRBV5-4 and TRBJ2-7; 9 nucleotides agree with TRBD1. Germline values: CDR1 SGHNT, CDR2 YYREEE (reference sequence). V shed 4 bases and J 4 bases; nucleotides not matched to a gene: 9. This CDR3 is 15 amino acids long. The chain's CDR3 is CASSKPGTGLYEQYF. CDR3 coding DNA: TGTGCCAGCAGCAAACCCGGGACAGGGTTGTACGAGCAGTACTTC.

The rearrangement joins TRBV28 to TRBJ2-7; 9 nucleotides align to TRBD1. The CDR3 spans 15 residues. Germline trimming cut 6 bases from V and 4 bases from J; bases unmatched to any gene: 10. Germline assignment: CDR1 MDHEN and CDR2 SYDVKM. The DNA of the CDR3 is TGTGCCAGCAGCCTCAACAGGGGGCAGCGATACGAGCAGTACTTC. Translation gives CASSLNRGQRYEQYF. Based on the CDR3 plus reference TRBV28 and TRBJ2-7, the full variable domain is DVKVTQSSRYLVKRTGEKVFLECVQDMDHENMFWYRQDPGLGLRLIYFSYDVKMKEKGDIPEGYSVSREKKERFSLILESASTNQTSMYLCASSLNRGQRYEQYFGPGTRLTVT.

This rearrangement joins TRBV7-3 to TRBJ2-1; the match to TRBD2 covers 9 bases. V was clipped by 2 bases and J by 8 bases; unmatched bases: 7. The CDR3 loop spans 15 amino acids. The germline V gene has CDR1 SGHTA and CDR2 FQGTGA. The CDR3 here is CASSLDSGSDYEQFF. In DNA form, the CDR3 reads TGTGCCAGCAGCTTAGATAGCGGGAGTGACTATGAGCAGTTCTTC.

This chain joins TRBV27 and TRBJ2-7; D is possibly TRBD2 (6 bases). This CDR3 has 16 residues. V was pared by 2 bases and J by 3 bases, with 17 bases between. Per the germline V gene, CDR1 is MNHEY and CDR2 is SMNVEV (reference sequence). The DNA of the CDR3 is TGTGCCAGCAGTTTACTCCCCCCCCGGGAGATCTACGAGCAGTACTTC. Its protein is CASSLLPPREIYEQYF.

The chain has TRBV9 and TRBJ2-1; TRBD2 matches 12 bases. The germline CDR1 and CDR2 sequences are SGDLS and YYNGEE. V dropped 0 bases and J dropped 9; count of bases not matched to a gene: 16. This CDR3 has 19 amino acids. The CDR3 reads CASSVEGHRTSGKRGEQFF. CDR3 DNA sequence: TGTGCCAGCAGCGTAGAAGGACATCGGACTAGCGGGAAGAGGGGTGAGCAGTTCTTC. The full variable domain, in which reference TRBV9 and TRBJ2-1 provide the parts outside the CDR3, is DSGVTQTPKHLITATGQRVTLRCSPRSGDLSVYWYQQSLDQGLQFLIQYYNGEERAKGNILERFSAQQFPDLHSELNLSSLELGDSALYFCASSVEGHRTSGKRGEQFFGPGTRLTVL.

J is TRBJ2-7 and V is TRBV11-3; TRBD2 matches at 8 bases. Germline lookup yields CDR1 SGHNT and CDR2 YENEEA. J was trimmed by 4 bases and V by 1 base; bases with no gene match: 6. CDR3 length equals 15 residues. The CDR3: CASSLGSGRDYEQYF. The CDR3 DNA follows: TGTGCCAGCAGCTTAGGATCCGGGAGGGATTACGAGCAGTACTTC.

This chain uses TRBV7-6 with TRBJ2-7; 14 bases align to TRBD2. The CDR3 totals 15 residues. Germline assignment: CDR1 SGHVS and CDR2 FNYEAQ. V trimming: 5 bases; J trimming: 9 bases; junction bases outside the gene matches: 9. The CDR3 nucleotides read TGTGCCAGCAGCCGAGCGACTAGCGGGAGGGAAGGGCAGTACTTC. Its translation is CASSRATSGREGQYF. The complete variable domain, with remaining parts taken from reference TRBV7-6 and TRBJ2-7, reads GAGVSQSPRYKVTKRGQDVALRCDPISGHVSLYWYRQALGQGPEFLTYFNYEAQQDKSGLPNDRFSAERPEGSISTLTIQRTEQRDSAMYRCASSRATSGREGQYFGPGTRLTVT.

The J gene is TRBJ1-1, the V gene TRBV6-4, with D hard to call. CDR3 length equals 16 residues. Trimming took off 3 bases at V and 4 bases at J, with 18 bases between the two ends. Per germline, CDR1 MRHNA and CDR2 SNTAGT. The CDR3 DNA is TGTGCCAGCAGTGAAACCCGTTTGGCCCGGGGCACTGAAGCTTTCTTT. This codes for CASSETRLARGTEAFF.

The chain uses TRBV7-3 and TRBJ2-2, with 7 positions matching TRBD2. The CDR3 runs 16 residues. Germline V lookup: CDR1 SGHTA, CDR2 FQGTGA. The J segment lost 6 bases and the V segment lost 5 bases, leaving 12 bases of the junction unmatched. The CDR3 reads CASSRRASAGAGELFF. CDR3 DNA: TGTGCCAGCAGCCGTCGGGCTAGCGCGGGGGCCGGGGAGCTGTTTTTT.

The chain joins TRBV13 to TRBJ2-7; 9 positions match TRBD1. The CDR3 extends over 15 amino acids. CDR1 is PRHDT and CDR2 is FYEKMQ in the germline V gene (reference sequence). V gave up 6 bases and J gave up 4 bases; unmatched junction bases: 10. The CDR3 DNA is TGTGCCAGCAGTCCGGGGGGACAGGGTAGGTACGAGCAGTACTTC. This sequence encodes CASSPGGQGRYEQYF.

This clone turned up a few times. CDR3 sequence (DNA): TGTGCCAGCAGCTTACGGGGGTATAGCAATCAGCCCCAGCATTTT. Its translation is CASSLRGYSNQPQHF. The chain employs TRBV13 and TRBJ1-5; D might be TRBD1 (5 bases). Germline V gene sequence: CDR1 PRHDT, CDR2 FYEKMQ (reference sequence). The CDR3 runs to 15 residues. Trimming cost V 2 bases and J 0 bases, with 8 bases left between them.

This clone has only one observation. The chain is built from TRBV4-1 and TRBJ2-5, with D possibly matching TRBD2 (5 bases). Trimming stripped 3 bases from V and 2 bases from J, with 13 bases between. Germline CDR1 is MGHRA and CDR2 is YSYEKL. This CDR3 region has 15 residues. This CDR3 is CASSQPRGFQETQYF. CDR3 nucleotide sequence: TGCGCCAGCAGCCAGCCTCGAGGGTTTCAAGAGACCCAGTACTTC.

This sequence joins TRBV13 and TRBJ1-5, with 10 positions matching TRBD1. The CDR3 contains 16 residues. From germline, CDR1 is PRHDT and CDR2 FYEKMQ (reference sequence). Germline trimming cut 5 bases from V and 1 base from J; bases unmatched to any gene: 5. The CDR3 region has the DNA TGTGCCAGCAGCCAAACGACAGGGGGCAGCAATCAGCCCCAGCATTTT. This gives the protein CASSQTTGGSNQPQHF.

The V call is TRBV2, the J call TRBJ1-5, with D possibly being TRBD1 (6 bases). Germline V gene lookup returns CDR1 SNHLY and CDR2 FYNNEI. The CDR3 has 15 amino acids. Trimming took 6 bases from V and 0 from J, leaving 12 bases between them. The CDR3 coding sequence is TGTGCCAGCAGGGGTCAGGGGAATAGCAATCAGCCCCAGCATTTT. It codes for CASRGQGNSNQPQHF.

CDR3 DNA sequence: TGTGCCAGCAGGGCTAGCGGTACAGATACGCAGTATTTT. Translated, it gives CASRASGTDTQYF. The chain combines TRBV6-1 with TRBJ2-3; 7 positions agree with TRBD2. V dropped 6 bases and J dropped 3; count of bases not matched to a gene: 3. CDR1 and CDR2 (germline): MNHNS, SASEGT. This CDR3 contains 13 residues.

The chain links TRBV11-3 to TRBJ2-2; D gene uncertain. CDR1 SGHNT and CDR2 YENEEA come from the germline V gene. CDR3 length equals 14 residues. Trimming removed 1 base at V and 4 bases at J, with 7 bases between. The CDR3 spells CASSLGLGTGELFF. The DNA of the CDR3 is TGTGCCAGCAGCTTAGGCCTAGGCACCGGGGAGCTGTTTTTT. The variable domain in full, with the rest retrieved from reference TRBV11-3 and TRBJ2-2, is EAGVVQSPRYKIIEKKQPVAFWCNPISGHNTLYWYLQNLGQGPELLIRYENEEAVDDSQLPKDRFSAERLKGVDSTLKIQPAELGDSAVYLCASSLGLGTGELFFGEGSRLTVL.